The rows below give T cell receptor beta chains drawn from one sample of a study of patients and donors after allogeneic stem cell transplantation. TCRdb reprocessed the RT-PCR reads with MiXCR, giving one entry per CDR3 protein. The table records hundreds of thousands of distinct CDR3 sequences, 16% of them present only once. The sequencing input was blood, either unsorted or a sorted T cell fraction (not recorded which). These receptor sequences come from a human donor who was either an allogeneic HSCT recipient or a stem cell or donor lymphocyte infusion donor (not recorded which). It is not recorded whose cells these are; they may come from a transplant donor. Each CDR3 is given with its conserved first and last residue. A D gene is named only where the DNA matches it firmly. Not all rows give a size; the values are once, few, many and, for expanded clones, a class.

v_gene	d_gene	abundance	j_gene	CDR3aa	CDR3nt
TRBV5-1	TRBD2	many	TRBJ2-7	CASSLGSGRGSYEQYF	TGCGCCAGCAGCTTGGGGAGCGGGAGAGGATCCTACGAGCAGTACTTC
TRBV12-3/TRBV12-4	TRBD1	-	TRBJ1-2	CASSLGGTGGKDGYTF	TGTGCCAGCAGTTTAGGCGGGACAGGGGGCAAGGATGGCTACACCTTC
TRBV6-1	-	-	TRBJ2-2	CASRPPGTGELFF	TGTGCCAGCAGGCCCCCAGGGACCGGGGAGCTGTTTTTT
TRBV28	TRBD1	-	TRBJ2-7	CASRQGHSYEQYF	TGTGCCAGCAGACAGGGGCACTCCTACGAGCAGTACTTC
TRBV20-1	TRBD1	-	TRBJ2-1	CSARGDREQFF	TGCAGTGCTAGGGGGGACAGGGAGCAGTTCTTC
TRBV3-1	TRBD2	-	TRBJ2-3	CASSQGGGPPTDTQYF	TGTGCCAGCAGCCAGGGGGGAGGGCCCCCCACAGATACGCAGTATTTT
TRBV7-2	-	-	TRBJ1-2	CASSLASDSDYGHTF	TGTGCCAGCAGCTTAGCGTCCGACAGCGACTATGGCCACACCTTC
TRBV30	-	-	TRBJ1-5	CAWSPGVGNQPQHF	TGTGCCTGGAGCCCCGGGGTCGGTAATCAGCCCCAGCATTTT
TRBV5-4	-	-	TRBJ2-5	CASSLMGGETQYF	TGTGCCAGCAGCTTGATGGGGGGAGAGACCCAGTACTTC
TRBV12-3/TRBV12-4	-	-	TRBJ2-3	CASSLGGRVADTQYF	TGTGCCAGCAGTTTAGGAGGGCGAGTGGCAGATACGCAGTATTTT
TRBV6-1	-	-	TRBJ1-6	CASSTLRVRPNSPLHF	TGTGCCAGCAGTACACTCAGGGTTAGGCCTAATTCACCCCTCCACTTT
TRBV27	-	-	TRBJ1-3	CASSYLGHFSGNTIYF	TGTGCCAGCAGTTACCTGGGACATTTTTCTGGAAACACCATATATTTT
TRBV5-1	-	few	TRBJ2-7	CASSAGTNSYEQYF	TGCGCCAGCAGCGCCGGGACAAACTCCTACGAGCAGTACTTC
TRBV4-3	-	-	TRBJ1-6	CASSQPNSPLHF	TGCGCCAGCAGCCAGCCCAATTCACCCCTCCACTTT
TRBV27	TRBD1	-	TRBJ1-1	CASSLWPGGVRHEAFF	TGTGCCAGCAGTTTATGGCCAGGGGGCGTCCGTCATGAAGCTTTCTTT
TRBV7-2	-	few	TRBJ2-5	CASSLDGGTQYF	TGTGCCAGCAGCTTAGACGGGGGGACCCAGTACTTC
TRBV18	-	-	TRBJ1-2	CASSPEGWGNYGYTF	TGTGCCAGCTCACCTGAAGGGTGGGGTAACTATGGCTACACCTTC
TRBV24-1	TRBD1	-	TRBJ2-5	CATSPGTGVLETQYF	TGTGCCACCAGTCCCGGGACAGGGGTACTGGAGACCCAGTACTTC
TRBV30	-	few	TRBJ1-5	CAWSVAGKGNQPQHF	TGTGCCTGGAGTGTAGCAGGGAAGGGCAATCAGCCCCAGCATTTT
TRBV20-1	TRBD2	-	TRBJ2-1	CSAGNAGLGINNEQFF	TGCAGTGCTGGAAACGCGGGACTAGGCATCAATAATGAGCAGTTCTTC
TRBV29-1	-	-	TRBJ1-2	CSVESGGPYGYTF	TGCAGCGTTGAGAGTGGCGGTCCCTATGGCTACACCTTC
TRBV7-6	TRBD1	few	TRBJ1-1	CASSLARGTGPMNTEAFF	TGTGCCAGCAGCTTAGCGAGGGGGACAGGGCCGATGAACACTGAAGCTTTCTTT
TRBV6-1	-	few	TRBJ2-1	CASSERGSPPYNEQFF	TGTGCCAGCAGTGAACGGGGTTCGCCTCCCTACAATGAGCAGTTCTTC
TRBV28	-	few	TRBJ1-5	CASSFNQPQHF	TGTGCCAGCAGTTTTAACCAGCCCCAGCATTTT
TRBV6-1	-	few	TRBJ1-1	CASSDISMNTEAFF	TGTGCCAGCAGTGACATTAGCATGAACACTGAAGCTTTCTTT
TRBV7-8	-	many	TRBJ2-1	CASSLGGWNEQFF	TGTGCCAGCAGCTTAGGGGGTTGGAATGAGCAGTTCTTC
TRBV11-2	-	few	TRBJ1-2	CASSLDWADYGYTF	TGTGCCAGCAGCTTAGATTGGGCGGACTATGGCTACACCTTC
TRBV2	-	-	TRBJ1-5	CAGGDRPNQPQHF	TGTGCCGGCGGGGACCGTCCTAATCAGCCCCAGCATTTT
TRBV4-1	TRBD1	few	TRBJ2-7	CASSQGQGRAYEQYF	TGCGCCAGCAGCCAAGGACAGGGCCGAGCCTACGAGCAGTACTTC
TRBV5-5	-	few	TRBJ2-7	CASSLVALEAYEQYF	TGTGCCAGCAGCTTGGTTGCATTAGAAGCCTACGAGCAGTACTTC
TRBV4-3	TRBD2	-	TRBJ2-3	CASSQRGRGLAAPDTQYF	TGCGCCAGCAGCCAGAGGGGAAGGGGACTAGCGGCACCAGATACGCAGTATTTT
TRBV5-1	TRBD2	-	TRBJ2-7	CASSPGGASGIYEQYF	TGCGCCAGCAGCCCGGGGGGGGCTAGCGGGATCTACGAGCAGTACTTC
TRBV24-1	-	-	TRBJ2-1	CATSVANNEQFF	TGTGCCACCAGTGTAGCGAACAATGAGCAGTTCTTC
TRBV7-2	TRBD1	-	TRBJ2-1	CASSGQVLSYNEQFF	TGTGCCAGCAGCGGACAGGTCCTCTCCTACAATGAGCAGTTCTTC
TRBV6-1	-	few	TRBJ2-3	CASSRGPYTDTQYF	TGTGCCAGCAGCCGGGGACCGTACACAGATACGCAGTATTTT
TRBV24-1	-	-	TRBJ1-2	CATSERGGYTF	TGTGCCACCAGTGAGCGGGGTGGCTACACCTTC
TRBV10-3	TRBD1	-	TRBJ1-2	CATVTGTGRENYGYTF	TGTGCCACGGTAACCGGGACAGGGAGGGAAAACTATGGCTACACCTTC
TRBV2	-	-	TRBJ2-6	CASCWSGANVLTF	TGTGCCAGCTGCTGGTCCGGGGCCAACGTCCTGACTTTC
TRBV29-1	-	-	TRBJ2-7	CSVVRTADSYEQYF	TGCAGCGTTGTCAGGACTGCCGACTCCTACGAGCAGTACTTC
TRBV7-9	-	few	TRBJ2-4	CASSFEVNIQYF	TGTGCCAGCAGCTTTGAGGTGAACATTCAGTACTTC
TRBV7-8	TRBD1	-	TRBJ2-7	CASIGQGYEQYF	TGTGCCAGCATAGGACAGGGGTACGAGCAGTACTTC
TRBV6-5	-	-	TRBJ2-3	CASSYRARGTDTQYF	TGTGCCAGCAGTTACCGGGCCAGGGGAACAGATACGCAGTATTTT
TRBV9	-	-	TRBJ2-3	CASSRKGSTDTQYF	TGTGCCAGCAGCCGCAAGGGGAGCACAGATACGCAGTATTTT
TRBV2	TRBD1	few	TRBJ1-2	CASSEDRGQGGYTF	TGTGCCAGCAGTGAAGACAGGGGGCAAGGGGGCTACACCTTC
TRBV5-1	TRBD2	many	TRBJ2-1	CASSRTSGRAYNEQFF	TGCGCCAGCAGCAGAACTAGCGGGAGGGCCTACAATGAGCAGTTCTTC
TRBV12-3/TRBV12-4	-	-	TRBJ1-6	CASSGSGTGYSPLHF	TGTGCCAGCAGTGGGTCCGGGACGGGTTATTCACCCCTCCACTTT
TRBV7-3	TRBD2	-	TRBJ2-1	CASSLSRAGGQDEQFF	TGTGCCAGCAGCTTAAGTCGGGCGGGAGGGCAGGATGAGCAGTTCTTC
TRBV20-1	TRBD2	-	TRBJ2-1	CSAISGSKQFF	TGCAGTGCTATCAGCGGGAGTAAGCAGTTCTTC
TRBV12-3/TRBV12-4	-	many	TRBJ1-3	CASSTSGNTIYF	TGTGCCAGCAGCACCTCTGGAAACACCATATATTTT